Sequencing of this TCR beta chain was carried out in a study of shared T cell receptors in the human thymus. Produced via immunoSEQ multiplex PCR; TCRdb's table is partial and in-frame only. The sample yields roughly 700,000 clones, 88% seen once. The CDR3 is made up of 16 amino acids. The V gene's germline CDR1 is SGHVT and CDR2 SQSDAQ. V dropped 5 bases and J dropped 6; count of bases not matched to a gene: 13. This sample was also put to use in a study of human thymus T cells. That work adds: Immunologically healthy infants in Finland undergoing congenital heart defect surgery were the donors. Gene usage for V and J segments appeared biased in thymic and blood repertoires.

The sequenced sample was thymocytes. The chain joins TRBV7-4 to TRBJ2-1, with 7 bases aligning to TRBD2. This TCR came from a boy under two years old with a congenital heart defect. The CDR3 coding sequence is TGTGCCAGCAGCCCCCAGGACGCGGGAGCGGGCAATGAGCAGTTCTTC. Its translation: CASSPQDAGAGNEQFF.